This TCR beta chain was found in a study of blood T cell repertoires in COVID-19. How the authors handled the data: Reference gene primer amplification gave nucleated cell count estimates. Clones were sequenced by immunoSEQ multiplex PCR, and TCRdb holds only the in-frame ones, with some missing. V and J calls and clone size are given by that table; D and trimming were obtained from the DNA. This sample yields fewer than 400,000 clones, of which 70% to 90% are seen a single time; about 2% belongs to the top ten. The CDR3 length is 15 residues. With 5 bases removed from V and 4 bases from J, the gap between germline ends came to 14 bases. The germline V gene encodes CDR1 SGHAT and CDR2 FQNNGV.

This receptor was taken from a man aged 25-45 years who had recovered from COVID-19. This chain connects TRBV11-2 to TRBJ1-4; D is undetermined. The material sequenced was PBMCs or T cells enriched from blood (not recorded which). CDR3 nucleotides: TGTGCCAGCAGCCCCGGACGGACTAGTAATGAAAAACTGTTTTTT. Its translation is CASSPGRTSNEKLFF.